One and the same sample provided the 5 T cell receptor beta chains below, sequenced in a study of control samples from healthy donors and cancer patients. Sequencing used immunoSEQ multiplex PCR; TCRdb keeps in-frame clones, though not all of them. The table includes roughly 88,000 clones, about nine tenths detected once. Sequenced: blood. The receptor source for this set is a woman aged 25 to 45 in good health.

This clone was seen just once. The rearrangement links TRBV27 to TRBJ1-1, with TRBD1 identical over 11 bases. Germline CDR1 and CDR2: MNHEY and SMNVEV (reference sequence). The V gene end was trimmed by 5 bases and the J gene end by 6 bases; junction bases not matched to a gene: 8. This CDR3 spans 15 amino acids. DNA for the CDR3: TGTGCCAGCAGTCCGCGGGACAGGGGGTACGCTGAAGCTTTCTTT. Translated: CASSPRDRGYAEAFF.

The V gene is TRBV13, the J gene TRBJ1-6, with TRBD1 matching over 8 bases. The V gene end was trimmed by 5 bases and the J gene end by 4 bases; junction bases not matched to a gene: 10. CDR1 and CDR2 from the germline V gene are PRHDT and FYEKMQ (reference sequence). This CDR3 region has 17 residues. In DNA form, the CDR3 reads TGTGCCAGCAGCCTACCCCGTTACAGGGGGTATAATTCACCCCTCCACTTT. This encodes CASSLPRYRGYNSPLHF. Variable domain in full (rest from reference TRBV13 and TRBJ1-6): AAGVIQSPRHLIKEKRETATLKCYPIPRHDTVYWYQQGPGQDPQFLISFYEKMQSDKGSIPDRFSAQQFSDYHSELNMSSLELGDSALYFCASSLPRYRGYNSPLHFGNGTRLTVT.

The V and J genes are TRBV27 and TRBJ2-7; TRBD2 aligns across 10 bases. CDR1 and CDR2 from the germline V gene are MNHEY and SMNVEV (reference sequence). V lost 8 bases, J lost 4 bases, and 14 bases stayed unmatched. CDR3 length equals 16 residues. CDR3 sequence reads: CASRWTSGTAGYEQYF. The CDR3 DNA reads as TGTGCCAGCCGATGGACTAGCGGAACCGCGGGATACGAGCAGTACTTC.

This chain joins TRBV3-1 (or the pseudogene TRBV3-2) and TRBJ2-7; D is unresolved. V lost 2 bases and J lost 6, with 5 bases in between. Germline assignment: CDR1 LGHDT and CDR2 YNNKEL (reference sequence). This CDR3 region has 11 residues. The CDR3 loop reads CASSQSSEQYF. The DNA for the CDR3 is TGTGCCAGCAGCCAATCGAGCGAGCAGTACTTC.

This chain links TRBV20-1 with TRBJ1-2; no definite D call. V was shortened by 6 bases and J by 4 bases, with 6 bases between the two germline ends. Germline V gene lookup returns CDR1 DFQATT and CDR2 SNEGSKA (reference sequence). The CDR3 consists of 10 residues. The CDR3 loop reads CSAAGYGYTF. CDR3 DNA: TGCAGTGCCGCGGGCTATGGCTACACCTTC.